This TCR beta chain was recorded in a study of response to subunit inactivated influenza vaccine. Study-wide findings and caveats: After each seasonal influenza vaccination, few new T cells are recruited, the authors suggested.

MiXCR, run by TCRdb on the RT-PCR reads, gives a single entry per CDR3 protein. The sample shows roughly 180,000 distinct CDR3 sequences, nearly 9.5% of them seen only once. This clonotype was picked up many times. No antigen is known for it. V was cut by 4 bases and J by 7 bases, with 17 bases left in between. The CDR3 contains 15 residues. The source was non-naive T cells sorted from PBMCs, collected on the day of vaccination. This chain connects TRBV12-3 or TRBV12-4 to TRBJ2-4, with a possible D match to TRBD1 (5 bases). This receptor was obtained from a man aged 50 to 60 who received an inactivated influenza vaccine. The CDR3 region has the DNA TGTGCCAGCAGTTCAATGACAGATTTCCGTAACATTCAGTACTTC. Protein: CASSSMTDFRNIQYF.